This T cell receptor beta chain stems from a study of blood T cell repertoires in COVID-19 (TCRdb year 2020). Some background on the complete study: Samples covering the acute and convalescent phases of COVID-19 were provided by collaborators in the United States, Italy and Spain. The material from the prospective study consisted of cDNA or gDNA derived from T cells, B-cell-depleted T cells, or PBMCs. Subjects who had been exposed to COVID-19, were actively infected with it, or had recovered from it provided the deeply sampled blood TCRbeta repertoires that made up the dataset. The repertoires were released in a freely available public database meant as a resource for research on the immune response to SARS-CoV-2. The samples were drawn from the first 160 participants of the ongoing ImmuneRACE study and from 1,254 subjects provided by 6 global collaborators. Sample metadata almost always included a de-identified subject ID, COVID-19 status, age in years and sex. HLA class I and class II types, where available, came from metadata supplied by the sample provider rather than from assay-based typing.

Notes on this clone: What this receptor recognizes is not known. No qualities accompany the bases; no much larger clone lies one base away. The same CDR3 arises from other DNA sequences in this sample as well.

The immunoSEQ Assay, a bias-controlled multiplex PCR, was used to amplify TCRbeta CDR3 regions from genomic DNA. Per the original workflow: Nucleated cell counts per sample were estimated from amplification of reference gene primers within the assay. Sequence reads were collapsed and filtered to measure the absolute abundance of every unique TCRbeta CDR3 rearrangement. For each sample, productive Simpson clonality was calculated as the square root of Simpson's diversity index across productive rearrangements. TCRdb's version of the immuneACCESS table is confined to in-frame rearrangements and falls short of the full clone set. An unresolved V gene accounts for under half of the shortfall where checked; the remainder is of unknown origin. V and J calls and clone size are those listed in that table; D and trimming were worked out from the DNA. The sample contains some 270,000 clones, 85% of them found a single time. The ten biggest clones cover approximately 9% of the sample.

Enrolling through a virtual design, the prospective study's participants ranged in age from about 18 to 100 years and lived across 24 United States geographic areas. To assign participants to cohorts, the prospective study relied on clinical history that participants themselves reported in a screening survey and a study questionnaire. In the prospective study, whole blood, serum and a nasopharyngeal or oropharyngeal swab were collected from each participant by mobile phlebotomists. Over a roughly 2-month period, participants in the prospective study had the option of providing additional blood draws and questionnaires. Before DNA extraction, blood samples from the prospective study were shipped at room temperature or frozen. Points the paper makes about the study in general: Clinical and demographic metadata were provided uncurated, with the amount varying by source and participant.

Input material: PBMCs or T cells enriched from blood (not recorded which). The receptor comes from a woman aged 45-60 years with acute COVID-19.

The DNA reads as follows: TGCGCCAGCAGCCTCGGGACAGGGGTTATGAACACTGAAGCTTTCTTT. The translation is CASSLGTGVMNTEAFF. The chain is encoded by TRBV5-1 joined to TRBJ1-1; 10 middle bases align to TRBD1. V is pruned by 4 bases and J by 0 bases, leaving 6 bases of the junction without a gene match. The CDR3 contains 16 residues, cysteine and phenylalanine counted. CDR3 DNA is the only sequence kept; it has 48 bases, read in frame from the first base. CDR1 and CDR2 are read off the germline V gene as SGHRS and YFSETQ.